Presented here are 23 T cell receptor beta chains from one specimen sequenced in a study of shared clonotypes between healthy human individuals. Data came from immunoSEQ multiplex PCR; TCRdb stores just in-frame clones and leaves some out. The table lists over 2 million clones, 85% to 95% of them singletons. The specimen was naive CD4+ T cells from PBMCs. Subset indicated: CD45RA+ positively selected. The origin of the receptors is a man younger than 35 in good health. Some clones in this sample may be carry-over from other donors' samples.

The chain is built from TRBV5-6 and TRBJ1-2; perhaps TRBD1 as D (5 bases). The germline V gene encodes CDR1 SGHDT and CDR2 YYEEEE. There are 15 residues in the CDR3. V dropped 4 bases and J dropped 3 bases, with 16 bases sitting between them. The CDR3 coding sequence is TGTGCCAGCAGCGCTCACCCCAGGGAGGACTATGGCTACACCTTC. It yields the protein CASSAHPREDYGYTF. Looking up the rest from reference TRBV5-6 and TRBJ1-2 gives the full variable domain: DAGVTQSPTHLIKTRGQQVTLRCSPKSGHDTVSWYQQALGQGPQFIFQYYEEEERQRGNFPDRFSGHQFPNYSSELNVNALLLGDSALYLCASSAHPREDYGYTFGSGTRLTVV.

In regard to this clone: The sample carries other DNA sequences with the same CDR3. J is TRBJ1-2 and V is TRBV5-1; the D is unclear. Germline V gives CDR1 SGHRS, CDR2 YFSETQ. The CDR3 spans 13 residues. Between the trimmed V and J ends, which lost 0 bases and 2 bases, there was a span of 5 bases. This chain's CDR3 is CASSLGTNYGYTF. The DNA of the CDR3 is TGCGCCAGCAGCTTGGGCACAAACTATGGCTACACCTTC.

The rearrangement links TRBV18 to TRBJ1-1; D uncertain. Germline V gene lookup returns CDR1 KGHSH and CDR2 LQKENI. The CDR3 sequence is 15 residues long. V was cut by 5 bases and J by 0 bases, with 13 bases left in between. The CDR3 DNA follows: TGTGCCAGCTCATTCCTTGGTGGTTTGAACACTGAAGCTTTCTTT. This codes for CASSFLGGLNTEAFF.

V usage is TRBV7-9 and J usage is TRBJ1-5; D not certain. Germline CDR1 reads SEHNR; CDR2 reads FQNEAQ (reference sequence). The CDR3 is 12 residues long. V dropped 5 bases and J dropped 5 bases, with 7 bases sitting between them. CDR3 in DNA: TGTGCCAGCAGCCTACCGCATCAGCCCCAGCATTTT. This sequence encodes CASSLPHQPQHF.

The count of this clone is one. V and J are TRBV6-1 and TRBJ1-1; TRBD1 is a possible D gene (6 bases). Trimming took off 7 bases at V and 6 bases at J, with 15 bases between the two ends. The CDR3 runs to 13 residues. Germline V CDR1 and CDR2: MNHNS, SASEGT. In DNA, the CDR3 is TGTGCCAGCATAGGGGGGCGGTCATCTGAAGCTTTCTTT. As protein: CASIGGRSSEAFF.

The CDR3: CASSLISGGGSYEQYF. CDR3 coding DNA: TGTGCCAGCAGCTTGATCTCAGGGGGCGGATCCTACGAGCAGTACTTC. V and J are TRBV5-5 and TRBJ2-7; 8 positions agree with TRBD1. Germline trimming cut 1 base from V and 1 base from J; bases unmatched to any gene: 7. Per the germline V gene, CDR1 is SGHKS and CDR2 is YYEKEE (reference sequence). This CDR3 contains 16 residues.

V and J are TRBV6-1 and TRBJ2-3, with a weak D call TRBD1 (5 bases). V gave up 7 bases and J gave up 1 base, with 12 bases separating them. The CDR3 extends over 14 amino acids. CDR1 MNHNS and CDR2 SASEGT come from the germline V gene. CDR3: CASNLQGGTDTQYF. The CDR3 nucleotides read TGTGCCAGCAATCTTCAAGGGGGCACAGATACGCAGTATTTT.

This clone was observed a single time. The V call is TRBV2, the J call TRBJ2-3; D may be TRBD1 (6 bases). CDR3 length: 12 residues. V was shortened by 9 bases and J by 3 bases, with 10 bases between the two germline ends. Germline lookup yields CDR1 SNHLY and CDR2 FYNNEI. The DNA of the CDR3 is TGTGCCAGACAGGGTGTGACAGATACGCAGTATTTT. Translating it yields CARQGVTDTQYF.

The chain has TRBV5-5 and TRBJ2-3, with 11 positions matching TRBD1. This CDR3 is built from 14 residues. Unmatched junction bases numbered 4, after V lost 4 bases and J lost 6 bases. Per the germline V gene, CDR1 is SGHKS and CDR2 is YYEKEE (reference sequence). CDR3 in DNA: TGTGCCAGCAGCCCGGACAGGGGGCGGGATACGCAGTATTTT. Protein: CASSPDRGRDTQYF.

For this clone: Other nucleotide sequences in the sample specify the same CDR3. The chain links TRBV7-2 to TRBJ2-3; D is uncertain. The CDR3 extends over 14 amino acids. From germline, CDR1 is SGHTA and CDR2 FQGNSA. V was clipped by 0 bases and J by 2 bases, with 6 bases between them. Here the CDR3 DNA reads TGTGCCAGCAGCTTAGCCAGGTACACAGATACGCAGTATTTT. Translating gives CASSLARYTDTQYF.

The chain carries TRBV19 and TRBJ1-5; D perhaps matches TRBD1 (6 bases). Germline lookup yields CDR1 LNHDA and CDR2 SQIVND (reference sequence). The V and J ends lost 4 bases and 5 bases respectively, with 27 bases between them. This CDR3 spans 19 amino acids. CDR3 region: CASSTPPGQRHIVYQPQHF. As DNA, the CDR3 is TGTGCCAGTAGTACCCCCCCCGGACAGCGTCATATTGTATATCAGCCCCAGCATTTT.

The chain links TRBV7-9 to TRBJ2-7; D might be TRBD1 or TRBD2, each matching 5 bases. The length of the CDR3 is 15 residues. V lost 5 bases and J 4 bases, leaving 18 bases between the germline ends. Germline V gives CDR1 SEHNR, CDR2 FQNEAQ (reference sequence). CDR3 residues: CASSTSGQPGYEQYF. The CDR3, as DNA: TGTGCCAGCAGCACATCGGGGCAGCCGGGGTACGAGCAGTACTTC.

The genes are TRBV10-2 and TRBJ2-3, with TRBD2 matching over 13 bases. After removal of 8 bases from V and 4 bases from J, the junction contained 3 bases not matched to a gene. The CDR3 length is 14 residues. CDR1 WSHSY and CDR2 SAAADI come from the germline V gene. The CDR3 here is CASGTSGKSDTQYF. As DNA, the CDR3 is TGCGCCAGCGGGACTAGCGGGAAATCAGATACGCAGTATTTT.

This clone was observed a few times. The chain employs TRBV10-3 and TRBJ1-1; 7 bases fit TRBD1. Trimming removed 11 bases from V and 1 base from J; junction bases left unmatched: 13. Germline lookup yields CDR1 ENHRY and CDR2 SYGVKD. This CDR3 is 15 amino acids long. DNA for the CDR3: TGTGCCTCAGGGGACAGTTCGTCCGGGAACACTGAAGCTTTCTTT. Its translation: CASGDSSSGNTEAFF.

As DNA, the CDR3 is TGTGCCAGCGCCATTAGCGGGCCGACCTACGAGCAGTACTTC. This codes for CASAISGPTYEQYF. The V call is TRBV6-1, the J call TRBJ2-7; TRBD2 matches 7 bases. CDR3 length: 14 amino acids. Germline loops: CDR1 MNHNS, CDR2 SASEGT. Trimming at V came to 8 bases and at J to 2 bases, leaving 9 bases not matched to a gene.

The chain uses TRBV18 and TRBJ2-1, with D perhaps TRBD1 or TRBD2 (5 bases each). Germline V gene data show CDR1 as KGHSH and CDR2 as LQKENI. V lost 3 bases and J lost 0, with 9 bases in between. This CDR3 is built from 15 residues. The CDR3 DNA follows: TGTGCCAGCTCACCGAACGGGGCCTCCTACAATGAGCAGTTCTTC. This sequence encodes CASSPNGASYNEQFF. The variable domain in full, with the rest retrieved from reference TRBV18 and TRBJ2-1, is NAGVMQNPRHLVRRRGQEARLRCSPMKGHSHVYWYRQLPEEGLKFMVYLQKENIIDESGMPKERFSAEFPKEGPSILRIQQVVRGDSAAYFCASSPNGASYNEQFFGPGTRLTVL.

This clone occurred once. In DNA, the CDR3 is TGTGCCAGCAGCTCCAATCGAGGGACTAGAAATTCGCAGTTCTTC. Its translation is CASSSNRGTRNSQFF. The chain recombines TRBV7-2 with TRBJ2-1, with TRBD2 matching 8 bases. Trimming at V came to 4 bases and at J to 12 bases, leaving 14 bases not matched to a gene. Germline V gives CDR1 SGHTA, CDR2 FQGNSA. This CDR3 contains 15 residues. Complete variable domain (other parts from reference TRBV7-2 and TRBJ2-1): GAGVSQSPSNKVTEKGKDVELRCDPISGHTALYWYRQSLGQGLEFLIYFQGNSAPDKSGLPSDRFSAERTGGSVSTLTIQRTQQEDSAVYLCASSSNRGTRNSQFFGPGTRLTVL.

A few counts support this clone. J is TRBJ1-2 and V is TRBV9; 9 nucleotides match TRBD1. This CDR3 spans 15 amino acids. Germline loops: CDR1 SGDLS, CDR2 YYNGEE. Trimming cost V 4 bases and J 5 bases; bases outside gene matches: 9. The CDR3 protein is CASSSRGQGNYGYTF. CDR3 DNA: TGTGCCAGCAGCTCTCGCGGACAGGGGAATTATGGCTACACCTTC.

The gene calls are TRBV7-3 and TRBJ2-3, with 9 bases fitting TRBD1. Looked up from germline, CDR1 is SGHTA and CDR2 is FQGTGA. V lost 5 bases to trimming and J lost 3 bases; unmatched junction nucleotides: 3. The CDR3 spans 14 residues. The CDR3 region has the DNA TGTGCCAGCAGCCCGACAGGGGGGACAGATACGCAGTATTTT. It codes for CASSPTGGTDTQYF.

This clone was recorded only once. V and J are TRBV5-1 and TRBJ2-7, with D unresolved. This CDR3 spans 15 amino acids. V was clipped by 0 bases and J by 3 bases, with 13 bases between them. CDR1 is SGHRS, CDR2 YFSETQ, per germline. The CDR3: CASSLDLPPGYEQYF. The CDR3 DNA sequence: TGCGCCAGCAGCTTGGACCTCCCTCCGGGCTACGAGCAGTACTTC.

V and J are TRBV4-1 and TRBJ1-2; D is perhaps TRBD1 (6 bases). Per germline, CDR1 MGHRA and CDR2 YSYEKL. Trimming cost V 0 bases and J 4 bases, with 9 bases left between them. The CDR3 has 14 residues. DNA for the CDR3: TGCGCCAGCAGCCAAGAGGAGACAGGCTATGGCTACACCTTC. Encoded protein: CASSQEETGYGYTF.

The chain recombines TRBV11-2 with TRBJ2-1; 10 bases map to TRBD1. The germline gives CDR1 SGHAT, CDR2 FQNNGV. The junction had 7 bases not matched to a gene; V was cut back by 2 bases and J by 9 bases. The CDR3 has 15 amino acids. As DNA, the CDR3 is TGTGCCAGCAGCTTATATTGGACAGGGGGGGTTGAGCAGTTCTTC. Translated, it gives CASSLYWTGGVEQFF.

V is TRBV28 and J is TRBJ2-1; 7 bases agree with TRBD1. Germline V gives CDR1 MDHEN, CDR2 SYDVKM. This CDR3 region has 12 residues. V dropped 11 bases and J dropped 2; count of bases not matched to a gene: 3. The CDR3 region has the DNA TGTGCCGCGAGGGGGCCCTACAATGAGCAGTTCTTC. It specifies CAARGPYNEQFF.